The clone carrying this T cell receptor (beta chain) was recorded many times. No antigen is known for it. The CDR3 loop spans 16 amino acids. V lost 4 bases and J lost 5; bases outside the gene matches: 11. Germline assignment: CDR1 SGHRS and CDR2 YFSETQ. This sample was taken from a study of CD8 T cells in ankylosing spondylitis. Study-wide results and limits: Researchers reportedly found disease-linked clones significantly enriched in matched ankylosing spondylitis synovial fluid.

Libraries for TCR beta were made by quantitative 5'-RACE with molecular barcodes. Each CDR3 protein gets one entry after TCRdb re-called the 5' RACE reads with MiXCR. The data hold 150,000 to 200,000 distinct CDR3 sequences, with approximately 18% observed a single time. The chain links TRBV5-1 to TRBJ2-3; 9 positions match TRBD2. The clonotype originates from a male donor under 30 with ankylosing spondylitis or in good health (not recorded which). Sequencing was performed on blood, either unsorted or a sorted T cell fraction (not recorded which). DNA for the CDR3: TGCGCCAGCAGCCTTTCGACTAGCGGAACTGTAGATACGCAGTATTTT. Protein sequence: CASSLSTSGTVDTQYF.